What follows is one TCR beta chain and its context. This clone has a handful of counts. The antigen this receptor binds is unknown. Base quality data are lacking; no much larger clone is found one base away. The CDR3, cysteine through phenylalanine, is 14 amino acids long. The only DNA kept is the CDR3, 42 bases in frame from the first base. The junction carries 10 bases between V and J, which are trimmed by 0 bases and 4 bases respectively. The germline V gene specifies MNHNS as CDR1 and SASEGT as CDR2. Receptor amplification or capture employed the immunoSEQ multiplex PCR assay. For the multiplex PCR, a mixture combining 60 forward primers for TCR Vbeta segments and 13 reverse primers for TCR Jbeta segments was used. Amplification of the CDR3 region of rearranged TCR beta genes was performed with a multiplex PCR assay on genomic DNA. On the Illumina HiSeq System, the amplified TCR beta libraries were sequenced as 87-base-pair reads. The original methods were these. In a later analysis, about 80 million unique TCR beta chains were counted across the approximately 640 repertoires, and some 10 million of these chains were shared by at least two donors. Raw reads were error-corrected and collapsed into unique sequences by a nearest-neighbor algorithm in which closely related sequences were merged to remove PCR and sequencing errors. To assign V, D and J gene segments, CDR3 sequences were aligned to IMGT reference sequences. For a sequence to be retained, a match of at least six nucleotides to both a V gene segment and a J gene segment was required. Rearrangements were called productive when the CDR3 lacked stop codons and stayed in frame with V and J; all others were non-productive. CDR3 was defined by IMGT convention, running from the second conserved V-encoded cysteine to the conserved J-encoded phenylalanine. The earlier analysis of 587 of the donors excluded any sequence lacking an unambiguous match to a single V gene segment. An earlier analysis of fewer than 650 of the donors classified V segments as functional when productive rearrangements were above 56.7% and as segregating when the standard deviation between donors was above 5%. A statistical classification framework was built to diagnose cytomegalovirus status from the catalog of TCR beta chain sequences. In a later analysis, V and J genes were assigned by comparing TCR nucleotide sequences against IMGT/GENE-DB human TR gene sequences. A later analysis assigned CDR3 sequences and most-parsimonious VDJ recombination scenarios with the TCRdist pipeline. In a later analysis, each TCR beta chain was defined by its CDR3 amino acid sequence together with its V-gene family, and reads without a unique V-gene family were excluded. In a later analysis, around 650 highly shared, low-generation-probability nucleotide sequences were removed to address suspected cross-contamination and a sequencing artifact. In a later analysis, a clonal expansion index for each public chain was calculated from normalized within-repertoire ranks of inferred template counts. In a later analysis, generation probabilities were computed using a VDJ recombination model fitted to out-of-frame rearrangements, and the results were checked against IGoR. In a later analysis, TCR-TCR, TCR-HLA and TCR-CMV co-occurrence was scored with hypergeometric tests, and a repertoire-size bias correction was applied to TCR pairs. A later analysis estimated false discovery rates by permuting HLA or CMV assignments 20 times. In a later analysis, co-occurring TCRs were grouped using DBSCAN, with TCRdist sequence similarity added in when clustering inside HLA-allele-positive subsets. For co-occurrence clustering, repertoires with fewer than 30,000 or more than 120,000 public chains were excluded, along with about five repertoires with anomalous nucleotide sharing. TCRdb provides this immuneACCESS table in a form limited to in-frame rearrangements. Some clones are lacking; in checked studies, under half of them reflect an unresolved V gene, and why the rest are absent is not known. The DNA gave D and trimming, while V, J and clone size come from that table. Across this sample there are around 130,000 clones, with around 8.5% seen only once. In total, the top ten clones hold under 7% of the sample.

In total, roughly 670 healthy bone marrow donors made up the cohort. At the time of sampling, every cohort member was nominally healthy, though immune exposures that went unrecorded were likely present. The donor was CMV seronegative and belonged to the group of 380 or so seronegative cohort members. A peripheral blood sample was provided by each donor, and peripheral blood mononuclear cells were used for TCR beta sequencing. The Qiagen DNeasy Blood Extraction Kit was used to extract genomic DNA from the blood cell samples. The sample originates from a study of cytomegalovirus exposure and HLA in healthy donors (dated by TCRdb to 2017 to 2019). In terms of the full investigation: In an earlier analysis of some 550 of the donors, about 270 Gb of sequence data and roughly 100 million unique TCR beta sequences from about 190 million T cells were reported. In a later analysis, previously published TCR beta repertoires from roughly 710 donors were re-analyzed and high-resolution HLA genotyping was added so that TCR occurrence patterns could be studied. All discovery cohort repertoires had been generated on a single sequencing platform. Using immunosequencing, the study profiled T cell repertoires from approximately 700 subjects and related those repertoires to cytomegalovirus serostatus. Among 300 to 450 genotyped donors of the cohort, an average of about 240,000 unique TCR beta nucleotide sequences were sequenced per donor, about a sixth of them non-productive. The number of donors typed differed by locus, with roughly 620-630 for A, B, C, DRB1 and DQB1, over 500 for DQA1, 600 to 610 for DPA1, and approximately 470 for DPB1. HLA typing covered class I and class II loci at four-digit resolution. Donor age, sex, ethnicity and CMV serostatus were collected together with the repertoire data. The study was designed to test whether signatures of past pathogen exposure could be identified by cataloging public T cell receptors. Besides the first cohort of roughly 700 subjects, a separate validation cohort made up of roughly 120 different subjects was used. The study combined high-throughput TCR immunosequencing, statistical association of individual TCRs with disease status, and machine learning to predict cytomegalovirus infection status. Roughly 5 DR-DQ haplotypes were handled as single units for association and clustering because linkage in the cohort was strong. A later genetic analysis took genome-wide SNP genotypes for 398 of the 666 donors and used that subset as a discovery cohort. In the later analysis, no new phenotypic data were used to find candidate immune exposures; instead, reliance was placed on TCR beta sequences and their occurrence across donors. In an earlier analysis of a few hundred of the donors, high-throughput TCR beta sequencing was used to judge whether each TCR beta V gene segment behaved as functional or pseudogenic. About 310 gigabases of sequencing data and 70 million to 85 million unique TCR sequences were included in an early release covering roughly 600 HLA-typed donors. Among the roughly 400 genotyped donors, around 81% belonged to the genetic ancestry cluster associated with self-reported Caucasian donors. General conclusions and limits of the study: A group of highly shared sequence variants was considered likely to be a technical artifact of the sequencing pipeline. Some IMGT-functional V segments, including TRBV6-2 and TRBV6-3, could not be distinguished by the 87-base-pair reads and were therefore excluded. A further reported finding was that TCR beta sequences accurately predicted the HLA-A and HLA-B alleles for most subjects in the first cohort. Because HLA typing was unavailable for some donors at each locus, only the typed subset was used in association tests. The earlier analysis of approximately 590 of the donors excluded some 15 rarely observed V segments, including chromosome 9 orphons, because counts were too low. In a later genetic analysis, a missense DCLRE1C variant was associated with V-gene and J-gene trimming of TCR beta chains, and the association was replicated in an independent cohort. The presence/absence analyses assumed that sequencing depth was roughly uniform across donors, and that assumption may not be true. The classifier was reported to diagnose cytomegalovirus status with high specificity and sensitivity in both the original and validation cohorts. It was suggested by the authors that the approach could potentially be generalized to other disease states and immunological phenotypes. In a later genetic analysis, fewer N-insertions in productive TCRs were reported among donors in an Asian-associated ancestry cluster than the roughly 670-donor mean. Correlated functional status among segregating V segments might be attributable to linkage disequilibrium, but an unknown experimental factor could not be ruled out. A later analysis associated about 17,000 TCR beta sequences with specific HLA alleles at a false discovery rate of 0.05. Immune exposure information for the cohort was limited to CMV serostatus. A few of the identified cytomegalovirus-associated TCR beta chains were confirmed in vitro to be specific for cytomegalovirus antigens. In a later analysis, most CMV-associated TCR beta chains were found to appear HLA-restricted, with HLA associations seemingly driven largely by CMV exposure. In the study, around 150 TCR beta chains were listed as associated with cytomegalovirus. In an earlier analysis of about 600 of the donors, most TCR beta V segments appeared in productive rearrangements about 87% or about 30% of the time, broadly matching IMGT annotations. While some public TCRs were present in many individuals, most TCR sequences turned up only very rarely across donors. Assigning TCR associations to individual alleles was difficult when HLA alleles, especially DR and DQ, strongly co-occurred. In this cohort, only TCR beta chains were sequenced, and detectable features were limited by the absence of alpha or paired-chain data. A later analysis reported that several top co-occurrence clusters appeared linked to parvovirus B19, influenza, CMV and Epstein-Barr virus. According to a later analysis, TCR association rates differed among HLA loci, with DRB1 alleles showing the most associated TCRs and HLA-C alleles showing the fewest. Compared with equally common non-associated chains, HLA-associated TCR beta chains in a later analysis were more clonally expanded and had lower generation probabilities.

The sequence joins TRBV6-1 to TRBJ2-7, with a weak D call of TRBD1 (5 bases match). The origin of this receptor is a man aged 35-49 years in good health and CMV-seronegative. The source material was PBMCs. The encoded CDR3 is CASSEAPREYEQYF. The base sequence is TGTGCCAGCAGTGAAGCGCCCAGGGAATACGAGCAGTACTTC.